The rows below give T cell receptor beta chains drawn from one sample of a study of T cell responses to AZD1222 COVID-19 vaccine. TCRdb's table, derived via immunoSEQ multiplex PCR, lists solely in-frame clones and lacks some. The data show approximately 120,000 clones, around 90% seen once. The sequences come from peripheral blood, collected on day 0 of AZD1222 vaccination. The source is an adult in good health. Both conserved end residues are part of each CDR3. A D gene is named only where the DNA matches it firmly. Rows give clone size only sometimes, using once, few, many, or a class for an expanded clone.

TRBJ2-7 TRBV29-1 . . TGCAGCGTCGTCCGGGCCGCGGGGGAGCAGTACTTC CSVVRAAGEQYF
TRBJ1-5 TRBV12-3/TRBV12-4 . TRBD1 TGTGCCAGCACCCCCAGGGGGGACCAGCCCCAGCATTTT CASTPRGDQPQHF
TRBJ2-2 TRBV5-1 . . TGCGCCAGCAGCTTAGCGGAGGGGAACACCGGGGAGCTGTTTTTT CASSLAEGNTGELFF
TRBJ1-6 TRBV15 few TRBD1 TGTGCCACCAGCAGGGAACAGGGGGGGAATTCACCCCTCCACTTT CATSREQGGNSPLHF
TRBJ2-1 TRBV3-1/TRBV3-2 . . TGTGCCAGCAGCCAAGGAAGCGGCAGCTCCTACAATGAGCAGTTCTTC CASSQGSGSSYNEQFF
TRBJ1-4 TRBV7-9 . . TGTGCCAGCAGCTCCAGGGGTCGGGCTAATGAAAAACTGTTTTTT CASSSRGRANEKLFF
TRBJ2-1 TRBV7-2 . TRBD1 TGTGCCAGCAGTATAGACAGGGTCTTGTACAATGAGCAGTTCTTC CASSIDRVLYNEQFF
TRBJ2-1 TRBV5-6 . TRBD1 TGTGCCAGCAGCGGTTTGGACAGGGGGCTCGGGGAGCAGTTCTTC CASSGLDRGLGEQFF
TRBJ2-1 TRBV2 . TRBD2 TGTGCCAGCACCGTAACTAGCGGGACCTACAATGAGCAGTTCTTC CASTVTSGTYNEQFF
TRBJ1-1 TRBV28 . . TGTGCCAGCAGTTTAAGTAGATCTGAAGCTTTCTTT CASSLSRSEAFF
TRBJ2-2 TRBV27 . TRBD1 TGTGCCAGCAGGAGACAGGGTTATGAGAAGCTGTTTTTT CASRRQGYEKLFF
TRBJ1-2 TRBV9 . TRBD1 TGTGCCAGCAGCGTAGGGGGACAGGGGGCGATTGGCTACACCTTC CASSVGGQGAIGYTF
TRBJ1-2 TRBV19 . . TGTGCCAGTAGTTCAAGGACCGTAAACTATGGCTACACCTTC CASSSRTVNYGYTF
TRBJ1-4 TRBV18 . . TGTGCCAGCTCAGGACAGATTAATGAAAAACTGTTTTTT CASSGQINEKLFF
TRBJ1-4 TRBV6-1 . . TGTGCCAGCAGTGAAGATCAAGGGGCGGGTGAAAAACTGTTTTTT CASSEDQGAGEKLFF
TRBJ1-4 TRBV12-3/TRBV12-4 . . TGTGCCAGCAGACAAAGGGACGAAAAACTGTTTTTT CASRQRDEKLFF
TRBJ1-2 TRBV27 . . TGTGCCAGCAGTTCAACAGGGCCCAACTATGGCTACACCTTC CASSSTGPNYGYTF
TRBJ2-3 TRBV18 . . TGTGCCAGCTCACCGGCGGTAAGCACAGATACGCAGTATTTT CASSPAVSTDTQYF
TRBJ2-5 TRBV13 once . TGTGCCAGCAGCTCGATTAGCGCGGAGACCCAGTACTTC CASSSISAETQYF
TRBJ1-1 TRBV4-2 . . TGTGCCAGCAGCCAAGCACAGCCTGTGAACACTGAAGCTTTCTTT CASSQAQPVNTEAFF
TRBJ1-3 TRBV18 . TRBD1 TGTGCCAGCTCACCCCAAGACAGGGGATTCGGAAACACCATATATTTT CASSPQDRGFGNTIYF
TRBJ2-1 TRBV7-3 . . TGTGCCAGCAGCTTTGGGGGTAACAATGAGCAGTTCTTC CASSFGGNNEQFF
TRBJ1-2 TRBV6-5 . . TGTGCCAGCAGTTTTCGTGGCTACACCTTC CASSFRGYTF
TRBJ1-2 TRBV5-6 . . TGTGCCAGCAGCTTTTCTTACACGGCATCTTATGGCTACACCTTC CASSFSYTASYGYTF
TRBJ2-7 TRBV3-1/TRBV3-2 . TRBD2 TGTGCCAGCAGCCAAGGTATAGCGGGAGGGCCAAAGCAGTACTTC CASSQGIAGGPKQYF
TRBJ2-5 TRBV4-2 . TRBD2 TGTGCCAGCAGCCAATATTCCGGGACTAGCGGGGGCCAAGAGACCCAGTACTTC CASSQYSGTSGGQETQYF
TRBJ2-3 TRBV5-1 . TRBD2 TGCGCCAGCAGCTTGAGTCAGCGGGGGGGCCCCGATACGCAGTATTTT CASSLSQRGGPDTQYF
TRBJ1-1 TRBV28 . . TGTGCCAGCACTCACAGTCACGGCGCTTTCTTT CASTHSHGAFF
TRBJ2-7 TRBV6-2/TRBV6-3 . . TGTGCCAGCAGTGCCCAGGGTTACGAGCAGTACTTC CASSAQGYEQYF
TRBJ1-4 TRBV12-3/TRBV12-4 . . TGTGCCAGCATGGGTGAAAAACTGTTTTTT CASMGEKLFF
TRBJ1-1 TRBV7-6 few TRBD1 TGTGCCAGCAGCACCACAACAGGGGGCGGTACTGAAGCTTTCTTT CASSTTTGGGTEAFF
TRBJ2-1 TRBV9 . . TGTGCCAGCAGCGTAAGTGAGCCGTACAATGAGCAGTTCTTC CASSVSEPYNEQFF
TRBJ2-5 TRBV24-1 . . TGTGCCACCAGTCTTGGGGAGACCCAGTACTTC CATSLGETQYF
TRBJ2-7 TRBV6-2/TRBV6-3 . . TGTGCCAGCAGTTACACCCCCAGAACTAACTCCTACGAGCAGTACTTC CASSYTPRTNSYEQYF
TRBJ1-1 TRBV7-8 few TRBD1 TGTGCCAGCCTCCTGCAGGGGGCGCGGAACACTGAAGCTTTCTTT CASLLQGARNTEAFF
TRBJ2-3 TRBV24-1 . . TGTGCCACCAGCTCCGGACAGACTTTCACAGATACGCAGTATTTT CATSSGQTFTDTQYF
TRBJ1-4 TRBV5-1 . TRBD1 TGCGCCAGCAGGACAGGGGGCGCAGTTAATGAAAAACTGTTTTTT CASRTGGAVNEKLFF
TRBJ1-1 TRBV18 . . TGTGCCAGCTCACTGGACAGCGTTATGAACACTGAAGCTTTCTTT CASSLDSVMNTEAFF
TRBJ1-4 TRBV7-9 . TRBD1 TGTGCCAGCAGCTTAAGACCACAGGGGGCTGAAAAACTGTTTTTT CASSLRPQGAEKLFF